Sequencing of this T cell receptor (beta chain) was carried out in a study of PD-L1 blockade in urothelial cancer. Study overall: Blood analysis occurred 3 weeks (second dose) and 6 weeks after treatment start.

Germline CDR1 is SEHNR and CDR2 is FQNEAQ (reference sequence). The CDR3 covers 15 residues. Germline trimming cut 4 bases from V and 5 bases from J; bases unmatched to any gene: 5. Method: immunoSEQ multiplex PCR; TCRdb's copy keeps in-frame clones and lacks some. The sample lists more than 95,000 clones; roughly 83% were seen once. Regarding time point: peripheral blood 6 weeks after treatment start. The specimen was PBMCs, collected around atezolizumab (anti-PD-L1) treatment. The chain links TRBV7-9 to TRBJ2-5; 12 bases map to TRBD2. The TCR comes from a man aged 50-60 years with urothelial cancer. The CDR3 sequence: CASSSTGTSGETQYF. The CDR3 DNA reads as TGTGCCAGCAGCTCGACCGGGACTAGCGGGGAGACCCAGTACTTC.